This TCR beta chain came from a study of T-cell memory formation after mild COVID-19. General study results and limits: CM and EM subsets held most contracting CD4+ clones; EMRA held CD8+ ones. Detection of some responders pre-infection suggested pre-existing cross-reactive memory T cells participated.

UMIs and sample barcodes were carried by the TCR alpha and TCR beta cDNA libraries that 5'RACE produced using constant-segment primers. TCRdb passed the 5' RACE reads through MiXCR, listing each CDR3 protein once. The profile covers 530,000 or so distinct CDR3 sequences, with 17% appearing a single time and 8.1% taken by the ten largest. This clonotype was counted between two and nine times. Its antigen is unidentified. The germline CDR1 and CDR2 sequences are KGHDR and SFDVKD. CDR3 length: 15 residues. V was clipped by 3 bases and J by 2 bases, with 12 bases between them. The TCR was taken from an adult woman who had mild COVID-19 (a few samples of this study predate the infection). Cell type and time point are not known. The sequencing sample was made of PBMCs or a T cell subset sorted from them (not recorded which). This sequence joins TRBV24-1 and TRBJ2-5; D unclear. CDR3 DNA sequence: TGTGCCACCAGTGATCCGATGGGCCCACAAGAGACCCAGTACTTC. Protein product: CATSDPMGPQETQYF.